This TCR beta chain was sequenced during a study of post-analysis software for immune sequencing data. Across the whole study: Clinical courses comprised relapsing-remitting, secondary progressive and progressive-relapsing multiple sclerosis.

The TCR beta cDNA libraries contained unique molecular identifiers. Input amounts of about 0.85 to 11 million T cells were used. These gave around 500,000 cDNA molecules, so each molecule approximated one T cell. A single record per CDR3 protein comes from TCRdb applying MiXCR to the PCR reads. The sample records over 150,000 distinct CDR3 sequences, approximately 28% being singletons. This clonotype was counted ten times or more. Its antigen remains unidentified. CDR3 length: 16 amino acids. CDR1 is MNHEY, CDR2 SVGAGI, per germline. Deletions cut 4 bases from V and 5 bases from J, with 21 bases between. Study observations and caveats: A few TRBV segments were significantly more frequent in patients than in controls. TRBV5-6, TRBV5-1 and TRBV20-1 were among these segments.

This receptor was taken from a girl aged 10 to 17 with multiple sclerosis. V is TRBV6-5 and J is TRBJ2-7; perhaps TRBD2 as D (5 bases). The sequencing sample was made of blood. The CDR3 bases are TGTGCCAGCAGTTCTCAAGTGGGGTTCGGAGGCAACGAGCAGTACTTC. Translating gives CASSSQVGFGGNEQYF.